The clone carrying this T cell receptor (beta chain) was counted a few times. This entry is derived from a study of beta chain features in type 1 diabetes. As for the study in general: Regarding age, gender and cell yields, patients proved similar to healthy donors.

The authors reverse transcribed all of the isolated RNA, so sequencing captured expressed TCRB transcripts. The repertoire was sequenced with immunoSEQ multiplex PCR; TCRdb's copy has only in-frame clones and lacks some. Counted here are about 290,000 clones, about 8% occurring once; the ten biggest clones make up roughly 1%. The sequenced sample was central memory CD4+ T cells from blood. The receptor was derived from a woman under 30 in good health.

The CDR3 sequence is CASMRDWLAESEQFF. CDR3 nucleotides: TGTGCCAGTATGCGTGATTGGCTAGCGGAATCTGAGCAGTTCTTC. The chain uses TRBV19 and TRBJ2-1; 7 bases line up with TRBD2. J lost 9 bases, V lost 7 bases, and 15 bases had no gene match. CDR1 is LNHDA, CDR2 SQIVND, per germline (reference sequence). The CDR3 has 15 residues.